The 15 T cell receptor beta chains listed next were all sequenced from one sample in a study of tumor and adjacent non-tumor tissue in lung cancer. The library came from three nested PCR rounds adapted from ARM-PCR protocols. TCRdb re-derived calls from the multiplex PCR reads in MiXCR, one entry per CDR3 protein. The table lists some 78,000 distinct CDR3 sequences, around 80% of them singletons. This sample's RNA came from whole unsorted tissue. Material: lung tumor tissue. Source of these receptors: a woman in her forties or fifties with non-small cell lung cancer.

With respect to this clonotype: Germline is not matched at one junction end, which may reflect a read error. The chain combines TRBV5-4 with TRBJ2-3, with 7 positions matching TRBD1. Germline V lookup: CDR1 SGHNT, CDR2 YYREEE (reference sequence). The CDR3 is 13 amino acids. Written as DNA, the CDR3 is TGTGCCAGCAACAGGGGAAGCACAGATACGCTGTGTTTT. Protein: CASNRGSTDTLCF.

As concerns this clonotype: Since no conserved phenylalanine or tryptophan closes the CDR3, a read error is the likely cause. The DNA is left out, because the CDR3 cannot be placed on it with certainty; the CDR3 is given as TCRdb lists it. The CDR3 protein is CASSQEGSNDHYY. The rearrangement joins TRBV6-6 to TRBJ2-7; TRBD2 is the table's D call and was not checked against the DNA. From its first to its last residue, the CDR3 has 13 amino acids. The V gene's germline CDR1 is MNHNY and CDR2 SVGAGI (reference sequence).

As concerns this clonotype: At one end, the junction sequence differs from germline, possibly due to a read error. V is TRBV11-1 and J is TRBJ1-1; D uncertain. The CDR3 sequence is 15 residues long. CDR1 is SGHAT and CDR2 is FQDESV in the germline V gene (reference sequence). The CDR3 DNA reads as TGTGCAAGCAGCTCAGATACCTGGGAGGGCACTGAAGCTTTCTTT. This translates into CASSSDTWEGTEAFF. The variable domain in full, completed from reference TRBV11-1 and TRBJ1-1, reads EAEVAQSPRYKITEKSQAVAFWCDPISGHATLYWYRQILGQGPELLVQFQDESVVDDSQLPKDRFSAERLKGVDSTLKIQPAELGDSAMYLCASSSDTWEGTEAFFGQGTRLTVV.

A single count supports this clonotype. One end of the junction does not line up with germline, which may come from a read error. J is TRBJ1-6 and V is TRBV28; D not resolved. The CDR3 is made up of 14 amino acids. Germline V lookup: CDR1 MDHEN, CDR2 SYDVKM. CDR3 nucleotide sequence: TGTACCGGGTCGGGAGAGGCTTATAATTCACCCCTCCATTTT. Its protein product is CTGSGEAYNSPLHF.

The CDR3: CSATGQRADSSYEQYF. Here the CDR3 DNA reads TGCAGTGCTACAGGTCAAAGGGCTGACAGCTCCTACGAGCAGTACTTC. The rearrangement links TRBV20-1 to TRBJ2-7, with a weak D call TRBD1 (5 bases). The CDR3 sequence is 16 residues long. Germline V gene lookup returns CDR1 DFQATT and CDR2 SNEGSKA (reference sequence). Trimming took off 4 bases at V and 0 bases at J, with 19 bases between the two ends.

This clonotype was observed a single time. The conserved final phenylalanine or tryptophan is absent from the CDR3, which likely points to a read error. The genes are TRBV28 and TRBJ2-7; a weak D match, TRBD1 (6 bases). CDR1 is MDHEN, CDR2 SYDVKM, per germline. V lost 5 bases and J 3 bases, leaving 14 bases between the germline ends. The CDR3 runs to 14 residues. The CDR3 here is CASSPRDNHYEQYL. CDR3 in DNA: TGTGCCAGCAGTCCCCGGGACAACCACTACGAGCAGTACCTC.

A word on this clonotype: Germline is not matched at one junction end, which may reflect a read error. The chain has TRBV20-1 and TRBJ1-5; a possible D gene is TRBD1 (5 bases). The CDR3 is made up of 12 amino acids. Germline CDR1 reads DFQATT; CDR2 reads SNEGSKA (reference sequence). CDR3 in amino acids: CIAMQGGQPQHF. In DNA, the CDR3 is TGCATTGCTATGCAGGGCGGGCAGCCCCAGCATTTT.

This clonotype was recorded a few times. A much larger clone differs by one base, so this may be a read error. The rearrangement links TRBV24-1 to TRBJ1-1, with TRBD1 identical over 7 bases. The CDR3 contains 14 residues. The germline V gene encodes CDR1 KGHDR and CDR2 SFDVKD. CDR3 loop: CATSAGTANIEAFF. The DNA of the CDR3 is TGTGCCACCAGTGCTGGGACAGCGAACATTGAAGCTTTCTTT.

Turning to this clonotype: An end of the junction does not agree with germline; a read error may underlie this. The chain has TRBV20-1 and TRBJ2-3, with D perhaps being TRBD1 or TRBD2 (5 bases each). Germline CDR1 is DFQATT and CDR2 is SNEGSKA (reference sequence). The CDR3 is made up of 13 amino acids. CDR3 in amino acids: CNARIGTTNTQYF. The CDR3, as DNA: TGCAATGCTAGAATCGGGACCACAAATACGCAGTATTTT.

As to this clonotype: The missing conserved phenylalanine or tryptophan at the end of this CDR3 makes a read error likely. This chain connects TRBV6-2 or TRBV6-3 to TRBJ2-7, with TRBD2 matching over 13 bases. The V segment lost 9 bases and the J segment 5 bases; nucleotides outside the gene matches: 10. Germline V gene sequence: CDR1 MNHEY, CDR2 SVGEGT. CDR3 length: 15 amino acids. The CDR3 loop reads CARSRLLAGGDEQYS. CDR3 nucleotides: TGTGCCAGGAGCCGCCTACTAGCGGGAGGGGACGAGCAGTACTCC.

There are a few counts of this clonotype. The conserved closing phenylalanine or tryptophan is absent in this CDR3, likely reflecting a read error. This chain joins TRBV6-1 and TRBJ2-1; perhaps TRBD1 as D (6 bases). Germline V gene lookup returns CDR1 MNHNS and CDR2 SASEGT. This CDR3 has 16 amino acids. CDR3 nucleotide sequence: TGTCCCAGCAAGAGCCTAACAGGGTCCTTTGTGGGTGAGCAGTTCTCC. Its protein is CPSKSLTGSFVGEQFS.

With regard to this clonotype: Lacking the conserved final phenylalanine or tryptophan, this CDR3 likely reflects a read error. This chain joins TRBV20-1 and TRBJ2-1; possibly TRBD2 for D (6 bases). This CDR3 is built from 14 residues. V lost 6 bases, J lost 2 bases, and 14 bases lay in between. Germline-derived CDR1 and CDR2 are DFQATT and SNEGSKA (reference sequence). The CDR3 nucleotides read TGCAGTGCCAAGACTAGGAACGCCTACAATGAGCAGTTCTTA. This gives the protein CSAKTRNAYNEQFL.

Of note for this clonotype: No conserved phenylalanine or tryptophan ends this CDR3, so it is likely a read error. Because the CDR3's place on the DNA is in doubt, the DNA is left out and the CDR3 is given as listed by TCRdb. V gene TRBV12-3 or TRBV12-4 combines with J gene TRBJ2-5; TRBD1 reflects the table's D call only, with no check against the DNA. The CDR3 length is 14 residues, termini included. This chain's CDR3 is CASSYWGLQETQYL.

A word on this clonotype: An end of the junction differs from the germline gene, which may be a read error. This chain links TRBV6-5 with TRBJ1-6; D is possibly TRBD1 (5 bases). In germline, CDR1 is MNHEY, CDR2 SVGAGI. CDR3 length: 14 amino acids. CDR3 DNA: TGTGCCACCCGGTGGGGGACCGACTATTCGCCCCTCCACTTT. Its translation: CATRWGTDYSPLHF.

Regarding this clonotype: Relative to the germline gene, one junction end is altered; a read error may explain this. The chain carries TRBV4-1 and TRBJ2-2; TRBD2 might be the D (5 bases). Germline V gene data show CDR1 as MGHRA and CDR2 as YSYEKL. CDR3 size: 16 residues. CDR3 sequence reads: CARSQVTRFRTGELFF. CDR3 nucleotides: TGTGCCAGGAGTCAAGTTACTAGATTTCGCACCGGGGAGCTGTTTTTT.